The next 26 T cell receptor beta chains were all read from a single sample in a study of post-analysis software for immune sequencing data. Study findings and constraints: Patients carried a few TRBV segments more frequently than controls did, and TRBV5-6, TRBV5-1 and TRBV20-1 were among them.

No antigen is known for these receptors. cDNA libraries for TCR beta contained unique molecular identifiers. From the PCR reads, TCRdb called clonotypes with MiXCR, one entry per CDR3 protein. The table records approximately 660,000 distinct CDR3 sequences, around 60% of them present only once. The sequenced material came from blood. These receptors originate from a girl aged 2 to 9 with multiple sclerosis.

The chain combines TRBV7-9 with TRBJ2-3; no clear D. Germline CDR1 reads SEHNR; CDR2 reads FQNEAQ (reference sequence). The CDR3 extends over 13 amino acids. V dropped 4 bases and J dropped 5 bases, with 10 bases sitting between them. CDR3 nucleotide sequence: TGTGCCAGCAGCTCAGGCGATGGAGATACGCAGTATTTT. Amino acid sequence: CASSSGDGDTQYF.

The rearrangement joins TRBV28 to TRBJ2-1; 7 nucleotides agree with TRBD1. The CDR3 consists of 15 residues. Germline loops: CDR1 MDHEN, CDR2 SYDVKM. V gave up 6 bases and J gave up 4 bases; unmatched junction bases: 9. The DNA for the CDR3 is TGTGCCAGCAGCAACCGACAGGGAAATTACAATGAGCAGTTCTTC. This sequence encodes CASSNRQGNYNEQFF.

V gene TRBV20-1 combines with J gene TRBJ2-1; D is ambiguous. CDR3 length: 16 amino acids. The V gene's germline CDR1 is DFQATT and CDR2 SNEGSKA (reference sequence). Trimming stripped 2 bases from V and 2 bases from J, with 16 bases between. The DNA of the CDR3 is TGCAGTGCTAGACCCCTCGCGGCCGATACCTACAATGAGCAGTTCTTC. Residues: CSARPLAADTYNEQFF.

CDR3 residues: CASKGDSQETQYF. CDR3 sequence (DNA): TGTGCCAGTAAGGGGGACAGTCAAGAGACCCAGTACTTC. The chain employs TRBV19 and TRBJ2-5; TRBD1 matches at 7 bases. The germline CDR1 and CDR2 sequences are LNHDA and SQIVND (reference sequence). This CDR3 region has 13 residues. The ends lost 7 bases at V and 2 bases at J; junction bases unmatched: 4.

This clonotype showed up just a few times. The chain employs TRBV7-2 and TRBJ1-2; weak D call: TRBD1 (5 bases). CDR1 and CDR2 from the germline V gene are SGHTA and FQGNSA. V dropped 5 bases and J dropped 7 bases, with 17 bases sitting between them. The CDR3 extends over 14 amino acids. This CDR3 is CASSGFGDDAGYTF. The CDR3, as DNA: TGTGCCAGCAGCGGGTTTGGGGACGACGCTGGCTACACCTTC. The variable domain in full, completed from reference TRBV7-2 and TRBJ1-2, reads GAGVSQSPSNKVTEKGKDVELRCDPISGHTALYWYRQSLGQGLEFLIYFQGNSAPDKSGLPSDRFSAERTGGSVSTLTIQRTQQEDSAVYLCASSGFGDDAGYTFGSGTRLTVV.

The chain carries TRBV20-1 and TRBJ1-5; 9 bases map to TRBD1. This CDR3 has 16 residues. V lost 3 bases and J lost 1; bases outside the gene matches: 7. CDR1 is DFQATT and CDR2 is SNEGSKA in the germline V gene (reference sequence). The CDR3 protein is CSASSQGARSNQPQHF. CDR3 DNA sequence: TGCAGTGCTAGTTCACAGGGGGCGAGGAGCAATCAGCCCCAGCATTTT.

The chain joins TRBV7-2 to TRBJ1-1, with D perhaps TRBD1 (6 bases). The V end lost 2 bases, the J end lost 10 bases, and 14 bases lay between the germline ends. Germline V lookup: CDR1 SGHTA, CDR2 FQGNSA. This CDR3 region has 13 residues. The CDR3 bases are TGTGCCAGCAGCTTAAATATGGGGGGCCTAGCTTTCTTT. This sequence encodes CASSLNMGGLAFF.

The chain is built from TRBV20-1 and TRBJ2-3; 13 bases agree with TRBD2. Germline V gives CDR1 DFQATT, CDR2 SNEGSKA (reference sequence). Germline trimming cut 4 bases from V and 4 bases from J; bases unmatched to any gene: 5. This CDR3 has 15 residues. CDR3 sequence reads: CSAMRLAGGSDTQYF. CDR3 in DNA: TGCAGTGCTATGCGACTAGCGGGGGGTTCAGATACGCAGTATTTT.

This chain links TRBV6-1 with TRBJ2-7; TRBD1 is a possible D gene (6 bases). CDR1 MNHNS and CDR2 SASEGT come from the germline V gene. The CDR3 totals 14 residues. Trimming stripped 6 bases from V and 2 bases from J, with 14 bases between. The CDR3 loop is CASRADRFTYEQYF. DNA for the CDR3: TGTGCCAGCAGGGCGGACAGATTCACCTACGAGCAGTACTTC.

The rearrangement links TRBV5-1 to TRBJ2-1; TRBD2 matches at 11 bases. Germline CDR1 reads SGHRS; CDR2 reads YFSETQ. This CDR3 has 16 amino acids. After removal of 4 bases from V and 0 bases from J, the junction contained 3 bases not matched to a gene. The CDR3 sequence is CASSRTSGFSYNEQFF. DNA for the CDR3: TGCGCCAGCAGCCGGACTAGCGGGTTCTCCTACAATGAGCAGTTCTTC.

The chain has TRBV20-1 and TRBJ2-5; D is undetermined. Judging by the DNA end, TRBJ2-7 fits better; the J call may be wrong. The CDR3 consists of 13 residues. Per germline, CDR1 DFQATT and CDR2 SNEGSKA (reference sequence). CDR3 DNA sequence: TGCAGTGCTAGAGTGAGAGTTGCCGACGAGCAGTACTTC. This translates into CSARVRVADEQYF.

The V call is TRBV6-5, the J call TRBJ2-7, with D tentatively TRBD1 (6 bases). The V end lost 2 bases, the J end lost 3 bases, and 14 bases lay between the germline ends. The CDR3 runs to 15 residues. The germline CDR1 and CDR2 sequences are MNHEY and SVGAGI. CDR3 nucleotide sequence: TGTGCCAGCAGTTACGGGGACGAGGGGGACTACGAGCAGTACTTC. Residues: CASSYGDEGDYEQYF.

The chain is built from TRBV3-1 and TRBJ1-6, with no clear D. Germline CDR1 is LGHDT and CDR2 is YNNKEL (reference sequence). With 2 bases removed from V and 7 bases from J, the gap between germline ends came to 12 bases. The CDR3 loop spans 15 amino acids. The CDR3 bases are TGTGCCAGCAGCCAACGGGTAGAACTCAATTCACCCCTCCACTTT. It translates to CASSQRVELNSPLHF. Full variable domain (rest looked up from reference TRBV3-1 and TRBJ1-6): DTAVSQTPKYLVTQMGNDKSIKCEQNLGHDTMYWYKQDSKKFLKIMFSYNNKELIINETVPNRFSPKSPDKAHLNLHINSLELGDSAVYFCASSQRVELNSPLHFGNGTRLTVT.

The chain is built from TRBV18 and TRBJ2-1, with D perhaps TRBD2 (5 bases). In germline, CDR1 is KGHSH, CDR2 LQKENI. The CDR3 runs 16 residues. Trimming pared 1 base from V and 6 bases from J, leaving 16 bases between. The CDR3 is CASSPQRGYNCNEQFF. DNA for the CDR3: TGTGCCAGCTCACCACAGCGAGGGTATAATTGCAATGAGCAGTTCTTC. The entire variable domain, with the rest obtained from reference TRBV18 and TRBJ2-1, is as follows: NAGVMQNPRHLVRRRGQEARLRCSPMKGHSHVYWYRQLPEEGLKFMVYLQKENIIDESGMPKERFSAEFPKEGPSILRIQQVVRGDSAAYFCASSPQRGYNCNEQFFGPGTRLTVL.

V gene TRBV7-2 combines with J gene TRBJ2-1, with D perhaps TRBD2 (5 bases). The ends were cut back, 5 bases at V and 10 bases at J, with 21 bases in the middle. The germline gives CDR1 SGHTA, CDR2 FQGNSA. CDR3 length equals 15 residues. The CDR3 region is CASSPRGLGPQEQFF. For the CDR3, the DNA is TGTGCCAGCAGCCCCCGAGGGTTAGGCCCCCAAGAGCAGTTCTTC.

V usage is TRBV6-5 and J usage is TRBJ1-2; D perhaps matches TRBD1 (5 bases). Germline CDR1 MNHEY, CDR2 SVGAGI. There are 12 residues in the CDR3. Trimming pared 2 bases from V and 4 bases from J, leaving 5 bases between. The CDR3 coding sequence is TGTGCCAGCAGTTACACAGGCTATGGCTACACCTTC. Protein product: CASSYTGYGYTF.

The rearrangement links TRBV20-1 to TRBJ2-3; 7 bases line up with TRBD2. This CDR3 is 15 amino acids long. V dropped 0 bases and J dropped 4; count of bases not matched to a gene: 7. CDR1 is DFQATT and CDR2 is SNEGSKA in the germline V gene (reference sequence). CDR3 in DNA: TGCAGTGCTAGAGACGCCTGGGGGGGAGCAGATACGCAGTATTTT. Translated: CSARDAWGGADTQYF.

This chain uses TRBV3-1 with TRBJ1-5, with TRBD1 as a possible D gene (5 bases). This CDR3 has 18 amino acids. Trimming pared 0 bases from V and 0 bases from J, leaving 15 bases between. Looked up from germline, CDR1 is LGHDT and CDR2 is YNNKEL (reference sequence). The CDR3 nucleotides are TGTGCCAGCAGCCAAGATTCTAGTCAGGGTTATAGCAATCAGCCCCAGCATTTT. The encoded protein is CASSQDSSQGYSNQPQHF. The full variable domain, with the rest looked up from reference TRBV3-1 and TRBJ1-5, is DTAVSQTPKYLVTQMGNDKSIKCEQNLGHDTMYWYKQDSKKFLKIMFSYNNKELIINETVPNRFSPKSPDKAHLNLHINSLELGDSAVYFCASSQDSSQGYSNQPQHFGDGTRLSIL.

This clonotype was observed a handful of times. V is TRBV20-1 and J is TRBJ1-1, with a possible D match to TRBD1 (5 bases). The CDR3 is made up of 11 amino acids. Trimming pared 4 bases from V and 9 bases from J, leaving 12 bases between. Germline V gene data show CDR1 as DFQATT and CDR2 as SNEGSKA (reference sequence). CDR3 bases: TGCAGTGCTACCGGGGACTTCCAAGCTTTCTTT. It yields the protein CSATGDFQAFF.

V and J are TRBV7-9 and TRBJ2-1, with TRBD2 identical over 7 bases. V was pared by 1 base and J by 4 bases, with 4 bases of the junction left unmatched. This CDR3 has 15 residues. CDR1 is SEHNR and CDR2 is FQNEAQ in the germline V gene (reference sequence). The CDR3 nucleotides read TGTGCCAGCAGCTTAGAGCTAGCGGTTTACAATGAGCAGTTCTTC. Amino acids: CASSLELAVYNEQFF.

This clonotype appeared a few times. The V gene is TRBV7-8, the J gene TRBJ2-3, with D perhaps matching TRBD1 (6 bases). The CDR3 runs to 15 residues. Trimming took off 5 bases at V and 2 bases at J, with 14 bases between the two ends. Germline assignment: CDR1 SGHVS and CDR2 FQNEAQ. For the CDR3, the DNA is TGTGCCAGCAGCACCCCGGGACAAACCACAGATACGCAGTATTTT. Amino acids: CASSTPGQTTDTQYF.

V is TRBV12-3 or TRBV12-4 and J is TRBJ1-2, with D perhaps TRBD1 (5 bases). Trimming removed 8 bases at V and 1 base at J, with 11 bases between. The CDR3 contains 13 residues. The chain's CDR3 is CASDRQGNYGYTF. The CDR3 DNA follows: TGTGCCAGCGATAGGCAGGGTAACTATGGCTACACCTTC.

The V and J genes are TRBV5-1 and TRBJ2-1; weak D call: TRBD2 (6 bases). With 3 bases removed from V and 3 bases from J, the gap between germline ends came to 16 bases. The germline V gene encodes CDR1 SGHRS and CDR2 YFSETQ. The CDR3 is made up of 16 amino acids. The CDR3 protein is CASSSEALAGYNEQFF. The CDR3, as DNA: TGCGCCAGCAGCTCTGAGGCACTAGCCGGCTACAATGAGCAGTTCTTC.

V and J are TRBV27 and TRBJ2-7; D not certain. The J call may not be correct, given that the DNA end is closer to TRBJ2-5. This CDR3 is 14 amino acids long. Germline V gene sequence: CDR1 MNHEY, CDR2 SMNVEV (reference sequence). CDR3 nucleotides: TGTGCCAGCAGTTTCGGAAGGCTATCGGAGACCCAGTACTTC. Its translation: CASSFGRLSETQYF.

This chain uses TRBV5-1 with TRBJ2-5, with 11 bases identical to TRBD2. CDR1 and CDR2 (germline): SGHRS, YFSETQ. V dropped 0 bases and J dropped 1; count of bases not matched to a gene: 2. There are 16 residues in the CDR3. This chain's CDR3 is CASSLGGTSGQETQYF. The CDR3 nucleotides are TGCGCCAGCAGCTTGGGCGGGACTAGCGGCCAAGAGACCCAGTACTTC.

The V gene is TRBV7-8, the J gene TRBJ2-5; D call uncertain. Trimming left V 3 bases short and J 5 bases short, with 22 bases between. CDR3 length: 17 residues. Germline CDR1 reads SGHVS; CDR2 reads FQNEAQ. Here the CDR3 reads CASSLRGKGWEGETQYF. The CDR3 DNA sequence: TGTGCCAGCAGCTTGCGTGGGAAGGGCTGGGAAGGGGAGACCCAGTACTTC.